The clone carrying this T cell receptor beta chain was counted at least ten times. Orbital computed tomography, thyroid ultrasound, serum thyroxine and TRAb, and clinical symptoms together informed the diagnoses. This sample was included in a study of T cells in Graves' hyperthyroidism and ophthalmopathy. TCR beta CDR3 sequences were amplified from RNA transcripts. In the first-round RT-PCR of the TCR CDR3, the HTBI primer set was used. Each CDR3 protein is one row after TCRdb ran MiXCR on the multiplex PCR reads. In the table there are hundreds of thousands of distinct CDR3 sequences, 18% of which are singletons. Germline CDR1 and CDR2: SGHAT and FQNNGV. V lost 6 bases, J lost 3 bases, and 4 bases stayed unmatched. CDR3 length equals 14 residues.

This TCR was sampled from a woman in her forties or fifties with Graves' hyperthyroidism that later progressed to Graves' ophthalmopathy. The sequenced material came from blood. The V call is TRBV11-2, the J call TRBJ2-2, with 7 bases aligning to TRBD2. CDR3 in DNA: TGTGCCAGCAGTAGAACTAGCGACACCGGGGAGCTGTTTTTT. It codes for CASSRTSDTGELFF.